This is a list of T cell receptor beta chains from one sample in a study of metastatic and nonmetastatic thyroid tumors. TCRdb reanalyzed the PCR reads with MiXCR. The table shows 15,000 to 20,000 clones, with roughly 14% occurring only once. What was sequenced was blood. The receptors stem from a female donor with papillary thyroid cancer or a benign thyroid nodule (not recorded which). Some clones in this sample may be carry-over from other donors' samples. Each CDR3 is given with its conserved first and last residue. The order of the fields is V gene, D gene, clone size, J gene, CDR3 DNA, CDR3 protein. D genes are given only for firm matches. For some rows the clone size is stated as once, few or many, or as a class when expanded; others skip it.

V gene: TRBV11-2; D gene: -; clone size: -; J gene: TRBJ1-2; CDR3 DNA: TGTGCCAGCAGCCCCAGTTTCGGCAACTTTAACTATGGCTACACCTTC; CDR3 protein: CASSPSFGNFNYGYTF
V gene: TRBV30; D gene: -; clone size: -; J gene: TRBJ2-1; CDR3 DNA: TGTGCCTGGAGCCGCCCCAATGAGCAGTTCTTC; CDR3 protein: CAWSRPNEQFF
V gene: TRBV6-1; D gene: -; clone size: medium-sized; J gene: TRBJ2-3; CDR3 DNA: TGTGCCAGCCAGACAGAGAGCACAGATACGCAGTATTTT; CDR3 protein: CASQTESTDTQYF
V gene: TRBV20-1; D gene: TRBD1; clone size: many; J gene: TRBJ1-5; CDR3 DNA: TGCAGTGCCATAGAGGGGGGCGCGGGACAGGGGTCGAGTCAGCCCCAGCATTTT; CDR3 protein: CSAIEGGAGQGSSQPQHF
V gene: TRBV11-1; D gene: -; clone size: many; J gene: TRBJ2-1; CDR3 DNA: TGTGCCAGCAGCTTAGATCAGGGCGGTGAGCAGTTCTTC; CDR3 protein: CASSLDQGGEQFF
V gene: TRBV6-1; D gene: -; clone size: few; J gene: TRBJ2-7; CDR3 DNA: TGTGCCAGCAGCCCGTTTAGGACAGATCTTTACTACGAGCAGTACTTC; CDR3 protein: CASSPFRTDLYYEQYF
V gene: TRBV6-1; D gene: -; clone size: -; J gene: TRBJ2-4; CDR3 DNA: TGTGCCAGCAGTGAGCGAGGGAGACTAAACATTCAGTACTTC; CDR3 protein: CASSERGRLNIQYF
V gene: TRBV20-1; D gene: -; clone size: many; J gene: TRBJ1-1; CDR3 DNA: TGCAGTGCTAGGCGGGGGGCTAGGGACACTGAAGCTTTCTTT; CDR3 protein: CSARRGARDTEAFF
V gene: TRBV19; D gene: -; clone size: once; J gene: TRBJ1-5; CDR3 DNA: TGTGCCAGTAGCCCTAGACATCAACCCCAGCATTTT; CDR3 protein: CASSPRHQPQHF
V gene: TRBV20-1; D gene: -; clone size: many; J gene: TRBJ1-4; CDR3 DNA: TGCAGTGCTAGAGATACGCCTAACACGGAAAAACTGTTTTTT; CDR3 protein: CSARDTPNTEKLFF
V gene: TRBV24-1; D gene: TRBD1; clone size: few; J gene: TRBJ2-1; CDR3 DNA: TGTGCCACCAGTGGACCGGGACAGGGAAGCAATGAGCAGTTCTTC; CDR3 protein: CATSGPGQGSNEQFF
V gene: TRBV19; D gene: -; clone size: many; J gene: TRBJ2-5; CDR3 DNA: TGTGCCAGTAGTACGTCAGGGAGGGGGGAGACCCAGTACTTC; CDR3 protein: CASSTSGRGETQYF
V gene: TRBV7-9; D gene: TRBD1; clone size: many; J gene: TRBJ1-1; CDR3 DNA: TGTGCCAGCAGCTTATTGCGACAGGGAGGCACTGAAGCTTTCTTT; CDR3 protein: CASSLLRQGGTEAFF
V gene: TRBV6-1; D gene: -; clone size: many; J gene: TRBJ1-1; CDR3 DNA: TGTGCCAGCAGTGAAGGGCAGGGGTCGTTGTCTTTCTTT; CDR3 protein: CASSEGQGSLSFF
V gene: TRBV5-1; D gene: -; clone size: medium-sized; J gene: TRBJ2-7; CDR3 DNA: TGCGCCAGCAGCGAATGGGGGGGGGCCGAGCAGTACTTC; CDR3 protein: CASSEWGGAEQYF
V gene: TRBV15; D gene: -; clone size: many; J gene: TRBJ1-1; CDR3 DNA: TGTGCCACCAGCAGAGACCGTTCTGAAGCTTTCTTT; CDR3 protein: CATSRDRSEAFF
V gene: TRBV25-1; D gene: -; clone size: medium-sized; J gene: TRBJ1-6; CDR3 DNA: TGTGCCAGCAGTGAATGGTCCTATAATTCACCCCTCCACTTT; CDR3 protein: CASSEWSYNSPLHF
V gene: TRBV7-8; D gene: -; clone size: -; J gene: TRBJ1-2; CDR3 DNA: TGTGCCAGCAGCTTAGGTGGCGCAGTTAACTATGGCTACACCTTC; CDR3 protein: CASSLGGAVNYGYTF
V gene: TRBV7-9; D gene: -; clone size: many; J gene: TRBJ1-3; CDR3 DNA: TGTGCCAGCAGCTCGGCTGGAAACACCATATATTTT; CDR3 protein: CASSSAGNTIYF
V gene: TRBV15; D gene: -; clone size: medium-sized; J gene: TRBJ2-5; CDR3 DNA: TGTGCCACCAGCAGATCAGCTCAGGAGACCCAGTACTTC; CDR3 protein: CATSRSAQETQYF
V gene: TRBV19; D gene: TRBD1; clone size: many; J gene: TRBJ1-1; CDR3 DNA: TGTGCCAGTAGTAGGCCGGGACAGAAAAACACTGAAGCTTTCTTT; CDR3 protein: CASSRPGQKNTEAFF
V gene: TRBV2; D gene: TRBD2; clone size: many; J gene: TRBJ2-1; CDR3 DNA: TGTGCCAGCTCTTTCCGACTAGCCGAAATTAGCTCCTACAATGAGCAGTTCTTC; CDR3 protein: CASSFRLAEISSYNEQFF
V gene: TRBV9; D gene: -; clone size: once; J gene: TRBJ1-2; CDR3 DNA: TGTGCCAGCAGCCTTAATTCAGGGGCGATCGACTATGGCTACACCTTC; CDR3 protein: CASSLNSGAIDYGYTF
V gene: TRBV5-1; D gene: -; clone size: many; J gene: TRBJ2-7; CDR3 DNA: TGCGCCAGCAGCGTGCCCTCCGGGGGTGGCGAGCAGTACTTC; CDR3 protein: CASSVPSGGGEQYF
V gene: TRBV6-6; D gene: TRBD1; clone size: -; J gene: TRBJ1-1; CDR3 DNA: TGTGCCAGCAGTCTATCAGGGGGCTCCACTGAAGCTTTCTTT; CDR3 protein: CASSLSGGSTEAFF
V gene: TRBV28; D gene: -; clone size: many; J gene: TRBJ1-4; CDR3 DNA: TGTGCCAGCAGTTTGGCAACAACTAATGAAAAACTGTTTTTT; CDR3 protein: CASSLATTNEKLFF
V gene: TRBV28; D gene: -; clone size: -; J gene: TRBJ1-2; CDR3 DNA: TGTGCCAGCAGTTTATCCCTCACTGGCTACACCTTC; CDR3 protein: CASSLSLTGYTF
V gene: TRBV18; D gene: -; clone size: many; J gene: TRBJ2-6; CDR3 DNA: TGTGCCAGCTCACCACCGGGCACCTCTGGGGCCAACGTCCTGACTTTC; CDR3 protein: CASSPPGTSGANVLTF
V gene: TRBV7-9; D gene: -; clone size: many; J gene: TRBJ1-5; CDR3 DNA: TGTGCCAGCAGCTTAGACAGCAATCAGCCCCAGCATTTT; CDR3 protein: CASSLDSNQPQHF
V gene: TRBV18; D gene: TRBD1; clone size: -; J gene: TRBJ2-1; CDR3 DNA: TGTGCCAGCTCGCCGGGACAGGCCTACAATGAGCAGTTCTTC; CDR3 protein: CASSPGQAYNEQFF
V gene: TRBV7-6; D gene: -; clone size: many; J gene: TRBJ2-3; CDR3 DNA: TGTGCCAGCAGCCCGGGGGGCCCCTTCACAGATACGCAGTATTTT; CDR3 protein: CASSPGGPFTDTQYF
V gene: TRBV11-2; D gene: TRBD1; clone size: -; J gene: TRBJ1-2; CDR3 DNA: TGTGCCAGCAGCTTAACCCGGACAGGGGGCAAGGGCTACACCTTC; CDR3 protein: CASSLTRTGGKGYTF
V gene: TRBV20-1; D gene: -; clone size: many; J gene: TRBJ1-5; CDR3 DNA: TGCAGTGCTAGCTTGGGGTTAACCCCAAATAGCAATCAGCCCCAGCATTTT; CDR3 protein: CSASLGLTPNSNQPQHF
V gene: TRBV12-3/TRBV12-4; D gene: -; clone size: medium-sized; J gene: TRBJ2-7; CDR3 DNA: TGTGCCAGCAGTTTCCCCGACCTTTTACAGCAGTACTTC; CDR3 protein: CASSFPDLLQQYF
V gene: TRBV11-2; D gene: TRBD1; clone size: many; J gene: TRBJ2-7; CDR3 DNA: TGTGCCAGCAGCTTAGGTGGGACAGGGGAACCCTACGAGCAGTACTTC; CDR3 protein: CASSLGGTGEPYEQYF
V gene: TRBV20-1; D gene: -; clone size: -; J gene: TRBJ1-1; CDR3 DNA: TGCAGTGCTCGAAGGAGCCCGGACACTGAAGCTTTCTTT; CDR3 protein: CSARRSPDTEAFF
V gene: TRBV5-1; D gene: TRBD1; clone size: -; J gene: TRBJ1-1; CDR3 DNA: TGCGCCAGCAGCTCAATGACAGGGGGGATGAACACTGAAGCTTTCTTT; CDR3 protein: CASSSMTGGMNTEAFF
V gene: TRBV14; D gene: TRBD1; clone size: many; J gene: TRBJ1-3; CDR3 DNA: TGTGCCAGCAGCCAAGAGACAGGGAGTGGAAACACCATATATTTT; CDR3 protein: CASSQETGSGNTIYF
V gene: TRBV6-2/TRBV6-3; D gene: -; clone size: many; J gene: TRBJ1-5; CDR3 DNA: TGTGCCAGCAGTTATACCGACATTTTGAGCAATCAGCCCCAGCATTTT; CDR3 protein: CASSYTDILSNQPQHF
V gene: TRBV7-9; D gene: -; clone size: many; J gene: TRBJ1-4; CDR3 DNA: TGTGCCAGCAGCCCTGACACGGTGGACGAAAAACTGTTTTTT; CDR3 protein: CASSPDTVDEKLFF
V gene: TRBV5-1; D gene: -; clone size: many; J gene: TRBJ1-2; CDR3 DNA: TGCGCCAGCCATAAACTGGGCGGAAGGGAATACTATGGCTACACCTTC; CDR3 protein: CASHKLGGREYYGYTF
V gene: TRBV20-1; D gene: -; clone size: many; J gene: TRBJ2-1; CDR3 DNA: TGCAGTGCTAGAGATCCCCACAATGAGCAGTTCTTC; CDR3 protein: CSARDPHNEQFF
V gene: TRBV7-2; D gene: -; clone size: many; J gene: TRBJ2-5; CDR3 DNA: TGTGCCAGCAGCTTTGACAGGCGCGAGACCCAGTACTTC; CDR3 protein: CASSFDRRETQYF
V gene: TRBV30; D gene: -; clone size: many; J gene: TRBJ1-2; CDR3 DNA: TGTGCCTGGAGTCTCCACCGGCACTACACCTTC; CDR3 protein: CAWSLHRHYTF
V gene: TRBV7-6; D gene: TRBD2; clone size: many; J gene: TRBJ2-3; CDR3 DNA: TGTGCCAGCAGCTTAGGCTTGCGGGGGGCGCAGTATTTT; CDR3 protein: CASSLGLRGAQYF
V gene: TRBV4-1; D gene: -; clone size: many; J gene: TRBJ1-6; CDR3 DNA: TGCGCCAGCAGCCGGGGCGTAATTGTAAAAATTTCACCCCTCCACTTT; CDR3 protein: CASSRGVIVKISPLHF
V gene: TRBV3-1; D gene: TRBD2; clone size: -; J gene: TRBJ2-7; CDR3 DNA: TGTGCCAGCAGCCTGGGTCGGCGGGGGGCCGAGCAGTACTTC; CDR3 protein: CASSLGRRGAEQYF
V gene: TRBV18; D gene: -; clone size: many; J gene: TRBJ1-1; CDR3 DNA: TGTGCCAGCTCACTCGAGGGGGGCGCGGGAACTGAAGCTTTCTTT; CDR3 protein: CASSLEGGAGTEAFF
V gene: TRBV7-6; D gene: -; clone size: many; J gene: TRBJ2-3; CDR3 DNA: TGTGCCAGCAGTTCTACGGGGCTAGCTTCAGATACGCAGTATTTT; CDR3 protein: CASSSTGLASDTQYF
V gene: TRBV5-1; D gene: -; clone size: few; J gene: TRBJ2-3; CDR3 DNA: TGCGCCAGCAGCTTGGGCCACCGACAGGGGAGGGCAGATACGCAGTATTTT; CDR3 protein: CASSLGHRQGRADTQYF
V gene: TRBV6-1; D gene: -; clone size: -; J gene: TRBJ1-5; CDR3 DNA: TGTGCCACCTCATGGATGGGTAAAAATCAGCCCCAGCATTTT; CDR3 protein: CATSWMGKNQPQHF
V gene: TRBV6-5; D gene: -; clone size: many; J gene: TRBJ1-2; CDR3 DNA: TGTGTCAGCAGTTACTCGACGGAGTTATATGGCTACACCTTC; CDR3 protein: CVSSYSTELYGYTF
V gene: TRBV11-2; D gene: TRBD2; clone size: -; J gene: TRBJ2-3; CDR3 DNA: TGTGCCAGCAGCTTACGACTAGCGGGAGTCCCTAGCACAGATACGCAGTATTTT; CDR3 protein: CASSLRLAGVPSTDTQYF
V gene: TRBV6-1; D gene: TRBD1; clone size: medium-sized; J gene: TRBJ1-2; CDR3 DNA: TGTGCCAGCAGCGTCGACAGGGGCTATGGCTACACCTTC; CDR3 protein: CASSVDRGYGYTF
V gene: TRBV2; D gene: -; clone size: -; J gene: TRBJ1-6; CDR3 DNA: TGTGCCAGCAGCCCCGGAGGCTACTACAATTCACCCCTCCACTTT; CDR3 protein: CASSPGGYYNSPLHF